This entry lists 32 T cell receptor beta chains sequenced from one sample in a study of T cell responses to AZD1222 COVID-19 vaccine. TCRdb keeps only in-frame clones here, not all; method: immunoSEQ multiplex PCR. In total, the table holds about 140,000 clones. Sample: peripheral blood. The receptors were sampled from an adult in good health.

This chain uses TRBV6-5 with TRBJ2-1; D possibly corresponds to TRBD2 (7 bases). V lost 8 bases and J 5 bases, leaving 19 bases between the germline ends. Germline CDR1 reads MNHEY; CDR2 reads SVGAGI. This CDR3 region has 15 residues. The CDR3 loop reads CASAKGGFRDNEQFF. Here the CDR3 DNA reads TGTGCCAGCGCAAAGGGGGGGTTTCGGGACAATGAGCAGTTCTTC.

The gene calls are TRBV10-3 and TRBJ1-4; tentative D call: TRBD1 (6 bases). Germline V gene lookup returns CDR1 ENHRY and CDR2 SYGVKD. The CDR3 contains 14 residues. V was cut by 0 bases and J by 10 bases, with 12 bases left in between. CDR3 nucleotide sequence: TGTGCCATCAGTGAGTCGACAGGCTCTGGAAAACTGTTTTTT. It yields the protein CAISESTGSGKLFF.

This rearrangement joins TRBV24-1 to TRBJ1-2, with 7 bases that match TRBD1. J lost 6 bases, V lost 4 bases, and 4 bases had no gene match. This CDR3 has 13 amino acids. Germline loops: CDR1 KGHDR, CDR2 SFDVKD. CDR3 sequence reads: CATSDRQGHGYTF. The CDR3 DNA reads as TGTGCCACCAGTGACCGACAGGGCCATGGCTACACCTTC.

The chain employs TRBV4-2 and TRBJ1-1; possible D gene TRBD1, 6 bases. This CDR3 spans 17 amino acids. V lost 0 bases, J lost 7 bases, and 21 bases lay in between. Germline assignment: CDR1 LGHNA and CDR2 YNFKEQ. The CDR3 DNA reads TGTGCCAGCAGCCAAGATAGAGCGGGGGGGGCGCTTGGTGAAGCTTTCTTT. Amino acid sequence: CASSQDRAGGALGEAFF.

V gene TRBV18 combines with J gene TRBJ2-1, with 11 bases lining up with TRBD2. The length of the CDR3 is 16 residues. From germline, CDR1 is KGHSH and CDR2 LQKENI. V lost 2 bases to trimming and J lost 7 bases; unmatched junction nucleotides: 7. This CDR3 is CASSPELAGGQNEQFF. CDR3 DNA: TGTGCCAGCTCACCAGAGCTAGCGGGGGGTCAGAATGAGCAGTTCTTC. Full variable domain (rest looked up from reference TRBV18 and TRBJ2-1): NAGVMQNPRHLVRRRGQEARLRCSPMKGHSHVYWYRQLPEEGLKFMVYLQKENIIDESGMPKERFSAEFPKEGPSILRIQQVVRGDSAAYFCASSPELAGGQNEQFFGPGTRLTVL.

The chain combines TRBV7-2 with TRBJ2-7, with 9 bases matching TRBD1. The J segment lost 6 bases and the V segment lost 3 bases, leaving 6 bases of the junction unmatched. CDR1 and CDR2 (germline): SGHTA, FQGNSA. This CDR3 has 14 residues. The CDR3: CASSFGTGLGEQYF. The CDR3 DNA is TGTGCCAGCAGCTTTGGGACAGGGCTTGGCGAGCAGTACTTC.

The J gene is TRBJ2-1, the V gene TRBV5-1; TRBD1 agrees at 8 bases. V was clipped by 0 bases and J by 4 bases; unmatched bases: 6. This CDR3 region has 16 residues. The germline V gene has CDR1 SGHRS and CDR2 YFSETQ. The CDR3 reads CASSLDQGAVYNEQFF. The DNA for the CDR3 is TGCGCCAGCAGCTTGGATCAGGGGGCCGTATACAATGAGCAGTTCTTC.

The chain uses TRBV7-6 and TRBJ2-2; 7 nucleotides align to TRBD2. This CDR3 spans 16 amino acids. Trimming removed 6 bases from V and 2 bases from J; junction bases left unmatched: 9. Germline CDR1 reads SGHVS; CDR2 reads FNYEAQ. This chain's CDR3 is CASRRTAGVNTGELFF. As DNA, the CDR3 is TGTGCCAGCAGACGGACGGCGGGGGTAAACACCGGGGAGCTGTTTTTT.

CDR3 loop: CASSSLPSGQRYNEQFF. DNA of the CDR3: TGTGCCAGCAGCTCCCTACCCTCGGGACAGAGATACAATGAGCAGTTCTTC. The chain joins TRBV7-9 to TRBJ2-1; 7 positions match TRBD1. This CDR3 region has 17 residues. The ends lost 4 bases at V and 4 bases at J; junction bases unmatched: 13. The germline V gene has CDR1 SEHNR and CDR2 FQNEAQ (reference sequence).

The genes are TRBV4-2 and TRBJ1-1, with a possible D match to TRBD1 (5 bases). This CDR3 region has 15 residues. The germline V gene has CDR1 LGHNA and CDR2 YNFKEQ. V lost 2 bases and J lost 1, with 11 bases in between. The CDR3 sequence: CASSQPPTGNTEAFF. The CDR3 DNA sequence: TGTGCCAGCAGCCAACCGCCAACAGGGAACACTGAAGCTTTCTTT.

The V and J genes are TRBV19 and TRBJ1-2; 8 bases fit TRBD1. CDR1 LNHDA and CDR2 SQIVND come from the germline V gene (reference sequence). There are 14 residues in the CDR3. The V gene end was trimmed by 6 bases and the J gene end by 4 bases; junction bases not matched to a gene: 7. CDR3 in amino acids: CASRVNRGSYGYTF. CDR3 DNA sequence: TGTGCCAGTAGGGTGAACAGGGGGAGCTATGGCTACACCTTC.

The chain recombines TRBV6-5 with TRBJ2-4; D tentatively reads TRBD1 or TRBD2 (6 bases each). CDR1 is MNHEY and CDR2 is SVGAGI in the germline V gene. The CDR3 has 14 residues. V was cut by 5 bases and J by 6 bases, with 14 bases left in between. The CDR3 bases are TGTGCCAGCAGTCCAGGGGTGGGGGGAAACATTCAGTACTTC. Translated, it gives CASSPGVGGNIQYF.

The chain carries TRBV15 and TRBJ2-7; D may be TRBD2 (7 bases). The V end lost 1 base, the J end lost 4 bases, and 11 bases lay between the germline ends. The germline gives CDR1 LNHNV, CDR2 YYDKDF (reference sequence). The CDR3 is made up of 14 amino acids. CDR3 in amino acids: CATSRAGGSYEQYF. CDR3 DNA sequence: TGTGCCACCAGCAGAGCGGGGGGCAGTTACGAGCAGTACTTC.

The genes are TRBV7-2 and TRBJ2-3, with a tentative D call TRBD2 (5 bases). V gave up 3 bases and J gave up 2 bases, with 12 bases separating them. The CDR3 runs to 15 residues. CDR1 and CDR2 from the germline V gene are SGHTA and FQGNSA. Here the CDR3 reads CASSLSGFLTDTQYF. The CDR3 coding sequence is TGTGCCAGCAGCTTGAGCGGTTTTCTCACAGATACGCAGTATTTT.

CDR3 coding DNA: TGTGCCAGCAGCGTAGGGGGGCAGGGCCTTTACGAGCAGTACTTC. Protein: CASSVGGQGLYEQYF. This chain links TRBV9 with TRBJ2-7, with a possible D match to TRBD1 (6 bases). The CDR3 loop spans 15 amino acids. V lost 0 bases, J lost 4 bases, and 14 bases lay in between. Germline V lookup: CDR1 SGDLS, CDR2 YYNGEE.

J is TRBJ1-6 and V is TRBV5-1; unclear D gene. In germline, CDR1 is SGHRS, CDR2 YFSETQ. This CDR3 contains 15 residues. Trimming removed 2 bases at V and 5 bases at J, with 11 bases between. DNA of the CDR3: TGCGCCAGCAGCTTTATAGGAGAAAATAATTCACCCCTCCACTTT. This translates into CASSFIGENNSPLHF.

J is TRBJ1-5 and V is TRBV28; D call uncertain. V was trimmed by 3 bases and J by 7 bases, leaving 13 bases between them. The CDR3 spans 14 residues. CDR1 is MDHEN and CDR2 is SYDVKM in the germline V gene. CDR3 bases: TGTGCCAGCAGTTTTTTTAGGGTTGGACAGCCCCAGCATTTT. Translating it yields CASSFFRVGQPQHF.

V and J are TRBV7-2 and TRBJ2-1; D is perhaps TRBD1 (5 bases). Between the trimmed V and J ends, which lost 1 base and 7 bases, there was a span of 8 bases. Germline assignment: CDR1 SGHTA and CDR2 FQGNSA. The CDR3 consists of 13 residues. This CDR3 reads CASSLGQNNEQFF. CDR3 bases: TGTGCCAGCAGCTTAGGACAGAATAATGAGCAGTTCTTC.

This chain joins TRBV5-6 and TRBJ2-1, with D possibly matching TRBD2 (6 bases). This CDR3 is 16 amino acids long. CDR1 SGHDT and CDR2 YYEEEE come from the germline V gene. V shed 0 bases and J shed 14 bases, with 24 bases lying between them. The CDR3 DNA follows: TGTGCCAGCAGCTTGGTGTGGCGCAGGGACTTCAGTTCCGAGTTCTTC. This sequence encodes CASSLVWRRDFSSEFF.

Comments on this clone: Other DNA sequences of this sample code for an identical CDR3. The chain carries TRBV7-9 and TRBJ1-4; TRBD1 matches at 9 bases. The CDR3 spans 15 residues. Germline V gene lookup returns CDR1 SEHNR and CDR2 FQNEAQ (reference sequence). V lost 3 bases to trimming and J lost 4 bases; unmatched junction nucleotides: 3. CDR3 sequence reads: CASSLRQGGNEKLFF. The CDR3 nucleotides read TGTGCCAGCAGCTTGAGACAGGGGGGTAATGAAAAACTGTTTTTT.

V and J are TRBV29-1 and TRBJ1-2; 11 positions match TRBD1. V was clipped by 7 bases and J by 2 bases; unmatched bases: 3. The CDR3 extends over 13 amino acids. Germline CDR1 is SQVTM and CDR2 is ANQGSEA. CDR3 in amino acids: CSAGQGANYGYTF. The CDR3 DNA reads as TGCAGCGCTGGACAGGGGGCGAACTATGGCTACACCTTC. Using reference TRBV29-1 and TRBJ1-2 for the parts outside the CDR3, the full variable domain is SAVISQKPSRDICQRGTSLTIQCQVDSQVTMMFWYRQQPGQSLTLIATANQGSEATYESGFVIDKFPISRPNLTFSTLTVSNMSPEDSSIYLCSAGQGANYGYTFGSGTRLTVV.

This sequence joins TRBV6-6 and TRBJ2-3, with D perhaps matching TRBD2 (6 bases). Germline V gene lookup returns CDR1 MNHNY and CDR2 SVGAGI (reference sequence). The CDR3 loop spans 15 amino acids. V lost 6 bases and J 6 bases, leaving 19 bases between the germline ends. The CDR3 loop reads CASSYRGWGDDTQYF. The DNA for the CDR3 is TGTGCCAGCAGCTACCGGGGGTGGGGAGATGATACGCAGTATTTT.

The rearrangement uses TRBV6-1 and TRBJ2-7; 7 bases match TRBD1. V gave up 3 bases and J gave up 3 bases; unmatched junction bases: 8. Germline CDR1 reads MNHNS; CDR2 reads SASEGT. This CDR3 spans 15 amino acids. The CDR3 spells CASSDHRGQYYEQYF. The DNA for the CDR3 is TGTGCCAGCAGTGATCACAGGGGTCAATACTACGAGCAGTACTTC.

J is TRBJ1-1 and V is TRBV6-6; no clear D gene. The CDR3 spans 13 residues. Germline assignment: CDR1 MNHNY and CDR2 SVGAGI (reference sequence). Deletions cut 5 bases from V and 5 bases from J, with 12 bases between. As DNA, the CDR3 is TGTGCCAGCAGTCCGCGGGGTGGTACTGAAGCTTTCTTT. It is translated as CASSPRGGTEAFF.

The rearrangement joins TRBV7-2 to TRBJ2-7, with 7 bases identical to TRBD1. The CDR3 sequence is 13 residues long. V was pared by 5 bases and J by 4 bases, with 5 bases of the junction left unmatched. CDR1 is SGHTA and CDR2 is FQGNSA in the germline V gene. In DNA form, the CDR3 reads TGTGCCAGCAGCCCCCGGACAGGATACGAGCAGTACTTC. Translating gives CASSPRTGYEQYF.

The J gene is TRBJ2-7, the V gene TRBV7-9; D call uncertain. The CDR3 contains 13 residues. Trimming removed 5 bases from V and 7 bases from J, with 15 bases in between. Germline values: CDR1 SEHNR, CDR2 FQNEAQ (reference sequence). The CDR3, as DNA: TGTGCCAGCAGCGCAGACGGGCCCCTGGAGCAGTACTTC. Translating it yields CASSADGPLEQYF.

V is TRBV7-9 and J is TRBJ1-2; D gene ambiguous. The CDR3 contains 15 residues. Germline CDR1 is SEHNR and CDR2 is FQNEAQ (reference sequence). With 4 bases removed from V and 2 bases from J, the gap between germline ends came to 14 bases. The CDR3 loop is CASSSISAANYGYTF. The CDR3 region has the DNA TGTGCCAGCAGCTCAATCTCGGCAGCGAACTATGGCTACACCTTC.

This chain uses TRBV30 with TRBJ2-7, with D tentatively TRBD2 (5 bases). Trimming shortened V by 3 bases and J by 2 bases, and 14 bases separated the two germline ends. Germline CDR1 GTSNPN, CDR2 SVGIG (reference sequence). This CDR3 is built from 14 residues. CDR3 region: CAWRGRTGTYEQYF. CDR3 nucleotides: TGTGCCTGGAGGGGTCGAACCGGGACCTACGAGCAGTACTTC.

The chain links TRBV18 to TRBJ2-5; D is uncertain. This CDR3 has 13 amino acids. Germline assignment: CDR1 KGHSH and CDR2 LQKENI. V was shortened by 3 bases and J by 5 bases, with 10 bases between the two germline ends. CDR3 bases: TGTGCCAGCTCACCGTTAAACAAGGAGACCCAGTACTTC. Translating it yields CASSPLNKETQYF.

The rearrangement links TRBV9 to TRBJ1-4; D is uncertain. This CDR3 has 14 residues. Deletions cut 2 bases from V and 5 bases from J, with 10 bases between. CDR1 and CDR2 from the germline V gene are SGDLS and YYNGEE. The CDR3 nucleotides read TGTGCCAGCAGCGTGGGCCCGGAAAATGAAAAACTGTTTTTT. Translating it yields CASSVGPENEKLFF.

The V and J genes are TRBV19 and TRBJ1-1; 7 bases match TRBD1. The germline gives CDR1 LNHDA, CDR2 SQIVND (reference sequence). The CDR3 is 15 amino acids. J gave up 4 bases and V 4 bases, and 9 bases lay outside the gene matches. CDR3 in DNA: TGTGCCAGTAGTACCCGTCACAGGGGTGGCACTGAAGCTTTCTTT. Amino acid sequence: CASSTRHRGGTEAFF.

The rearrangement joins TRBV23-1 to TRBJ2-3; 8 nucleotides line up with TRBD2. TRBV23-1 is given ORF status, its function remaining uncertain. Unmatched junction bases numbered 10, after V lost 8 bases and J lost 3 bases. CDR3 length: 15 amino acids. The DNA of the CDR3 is TGCGCCAGCCGGTTTACCCGGGAGGGGACAGATACGCAGTATTTT. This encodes CASRFTREGTDTQYF.